This TCR beta chain derives from a study of cytomegalovirus exposure and HLA in healthy donors. Study-wide results and limits: Several of the most significant clusters were apparently associated with common viral pathogens in a later analysis. Being productive about 90% or about 30% of the time was typical of most TCR beta V segments in an earlier analysis.

Notes on this clone: Its antigen is as yet unknown.

The PCR ran on 60 Vbeta and 13 Jbeta primers. In the authors' methods: In a later analysis, of some 80 million unique beta chains, 9 million to 11 million appeared in at least two donors. Generated by immunoSEQ multiplex PCR, the TCRdb table keeps only in-frame clones and is missing some. D and trimming were read from the DNA, whereas the V and J calls and clone size are those reported in that table. This table lists 100,000 to 150,000 clones. The germline gives CDR1 SGDLS, CDR2 YYNGEE. This CDR3 has 13 residues. The receptor was isolated from a woman aged 40-49 years in good health and CMV-seronegative. The chain combines TRBV9 with TRBJ2-5; 10 bases line up with TRBD1. The J call may be in error: the DNA end matches TRBJ2-7 better. Sample: PBMCs. CDR3 nucleotides: TGTGCCAGCAGCCGGGACAGGGGACACGAGCAGTACTTC. Amino acids: CASSRDRGHEQYF.